What follows are 25 T cell receptor beta chains derived from one specimen sequenced in a study of T cells after yellow fever vaccination. TCRdb analysed the 5' RACE reads with MiXCR anew, one entry per CDR3 protein. The sample lists approximately 170,000 distinct CDR3 sequences, about 11% occurring once. Here the sequenced sample was CD8+ T cells sorted from PBMCs, taken 15 days after the yellow fever booster vaccination. These receptors originate from a man aged 18 to 29 who received the YFV17D yellow fever vaccine.

In its sample, this clonotype was seen many times. V and J are TRBV3-1 and TRBJ1-3, with TRBD1 matching 7 bases. Looked up from germline, CDR1 is LGHDT and CDR2 is YNNKEL (reference sequence). After removal of 6 bases from V and 2 bases from J, the junction contained 7 bases not matched to a gene. This CDR3 has 15 amino acids. In DNA, the CDR3 is TGTGCCAGCAGTCAGACAGGGCATGCTGGAAACACCATATATTTT. The encoded protein is CASSQTGHAGNTIYF.

This chain links TRBV20-1 with TRBJ1-2; a possible D gene is TRBD1 (5 bases). The CDR3 has 14 amino acids. V was shortened by 6 bases and J by 0 bases, with 14 bases between the two germline ends. From germline, CDR1 is DFQATT and CDR2 SNEGSKA (reference sequence). This CDR3 reads CSAGRDRPNYGYTF. The CDR3 DNA reads as TGCAGTGCAGGCCGGGACCGACCTAACTATGGCTACACCTTC.

This chain connects TRBV9 to TRBJ1-4, with TRBD1 as a possible D gene (6 bases). Germline-derived CDR1 and CDR2 are SGDLS and YYNGEE. Between the trimmed V and J ends, which lost 4 bases and 0 bases, there was a span of 16 bases. The CDR3 runs 17 residues. Written as DNA, the CDR3 is TGTGCCAGCAGCCCCCGAGGGGGAACTGCAACTAATGAAAAACTGTTTTTT. Translated, it gives CASSPRGGTATNEKLFF.

The chain uses TRBV27 and TRBJ1-2; D may be TRBD1 (5 bases). The CDR3 totals 15 residues. The germline gives CDR1 MNHEY, CDR2 SMNVEV (reference sequence). Between the trimmed V and J ends, which lost 2 bases and 6 bases, there was a span of 16 bases. CDR3: CASSLVPRVGHGYTF. The CDR3 DNA sequence: TGTGCCAGCAGTTTAGTCCCCAGGGTGGGACATGGCTACACCTTC.

This clonotype was observed many times. This rearrangement joins TRBV9 to TRBJ2-7, with a tentative D call TRBD1 (7 bases). Germline loops: CDR1 SGDLS, CDR2 YYNGEE. The CDR3 has 16 residues. With 1 base removed from V and 5 bases from J, the gap between germline ends came to 19 bases. CDR3 residues: CASSVRFGQGGDEQYF. The CDR3 region has the DNA TGTGCCAGCAGCGTAAGGTTCGGGCAGGGGGGAGACGAGCAGTACTTC.

In its sample, this clonotype was seen many times. V gene TRBV6-1 combines with J gene TRBJ2-5; 8 bases match TRBD1. The CDR3 length is 14 residues. Germline V lookup: CDR1 MNHNS, CDR2 SASEGT. The ends lost 3 bases at V and 0 bases at J; junction bases unmatched: 0. The chain's CDR3 is CASSEDRDQETQYF. The CDR3 DNA sequence: TGTGCCAGCAGTGAGGACAGGGACCAAGAGACCCAGTACTTC.

V and J are TRBV5-6 and TRBJ2-1, with TRBD2 as a possible D gene (6 bases). This CDR3 is built from 14 residues. The germline V gene has CDR1 SGHDT and CDR2 YYEEEE. With 5 bases removed from V and 0 bases from J, the gap between germline ends came to 9 bases. CDR3 sequence (DNA): TGTGCCAGCAGGTACGGGAGCTCCTACAATGAGCAGTTCTTC. Amino acids: CASRYGSSYNEQFF.

Many counts were recorded for this clonotype. V usage is TRBV9 and J usage is TRBJ2-7, with TRBD1 matching over 9 bases. Germline trimming cut 0 bases from V and 6 bases from J; bases unmatched to any gene: 4. Germline CDR1 is SGDLS and CDR2 is YYNGEE. The CDR3 consists of 14 residues. The CDR3 loop is CASSVGGQGAEQYF. The CDR3 DNA reads TGTGCCAGCAGCGTAGGGGGACAGGGCGCCGAGCAGTACTTC.

The chain has TRBV4-1 and TRBJ2-3; 10 bases align to TRBD2. The CDR3 has 15 amino acids. The J segment lost 3 bases and the V segment lost 2 bases, leaving 2 bases of the junction unmatched. Germline CDR1 MGHRA, CDR2 YSYEKL. This CDR3 reads CASSQTTSGTDTQYF. CDR3 in DNA: TGCGCCAGCAGCCAAACGACTAGCGGGACAGATACGCAGTATTTT.

In its sample, this clonotype was seen many times. This rearrangement joins TRBV11-3 to TRBJ2-3, with 10 bases aligning to TRBD2. Germline assignment: CDR1 SGHNT and CDR2 YENEEA. CDR3 length equals 17 residues. V trimming: 4 bases; J trimming: 5 bases; junction bases outside the gene matches: 12. CDR3 protein: CASSYERGGNFKDTQYF. The CDR3 DNA is TGTGCCAGCAGCTACGAGCGGGGGGGCAATTTCAAAGATACGCAGTATTTT.

This clonotype was observed once. V is TRBV7-9 and J is TRBJ1-5; 8 bases agree with TRBD1. CDR1 and CDR2 (germline): SEHNR, FQNEAQ (reference sequence). With V trimmed by 4 bases and J by 7 bases, 0 bases remained unmatched. This CDR3 has 12 residues. CDR3 amino acids: CASSSGGQPQHF. For the CDR3, the DNA is TGTGCCAGCAGCTCAGGGGGCCAGCCCCAGCATTTT. The complete variable domain, with remaining parts taken from reference TRBV7-9 and TRBJ1-5, reads DTGVSQNPRHKITKRGQNVTFRCDPISEHNRLYWYRQTLGQGPEFLTYFQNEAQLEKSRLLSDRFSAERPKGSFSTLEIQRTEQGDSAMYLCASSSGGQPQHFGDGTRLSIL.

This clonotype was counted a few times. This rearrangement joins TRBV7-7 to TRBJ2-7; 9 bases line up with TRBD2. Germline CDR1 and CDR2: SSHAT and FNYEAQ (reference sequence). This CDR3 is 16 amino acids long. The CDR3 DNA follows: TGTGCTAGCAGCTTAGACTTACCTAGCGGGGTATGCGAGCAGTACGTC. Translating it yields CASSLDLPSGVCEQYV.

CDR3 protein: CASSSTYRGRAEAFF. CDR3 coding DNA: TGTGCCAGCAGCTCTACATACAGGGGGAGGGCTGAAGCTTTCTTT. The gene calls are TRBV11-2 and TRBJ1-1, with 8 bases fitting TRBD1. V shed 4 bases, J shed 6 bases, and the junction held 10 bases outside the gene matches. The CDR3 has 15 residues. Germline V lookup: CDR1 SGHAT, CDR2 FQNNGV. Using reference TRBV11-2 and TRBJ1-1 for the parts outside the CDR3, the full variable domain is EAGVAQSPRYKIIEKRQSVAFWCNPISGHATLYWYQQILGQGPKLLIQFQNNGVVDDSQLPKDRFSAERLKGVDSTLKIQPAKLEDSAVYLCASSSTYRGRAEAFFGQGTRLTVV.

The rearrangement uses TRBV12-3 or TRBV12-4 and TRBJ2-3, with D possibly TRBD1 on 6 matching bases. This CDR3 has 13 amino acids. V was cut by 6 bases and J by 5 bases, with 12 bases left in between. CDR3 nucleotides: TGTGCCAGCAGACAAGCACAGGGAGATACGCAGTATTTT. Protein sequence: CASRQAQGDTQYF.

This clonotype was observed a single time. The chain employs TRBV5-1 and TRBJ1-5, with D unresolved. Between the trimmed V and J ends, which lost 4 bases and 2 bases, there was a span of 13 bases. Germline CDR1 and CDR2: SGHRS and YFSETQ. This CDR3 has 15 amino acids. The CDR3 DNA reads as TGCGCCAGCAGCCTTGGAGAGAGCGGCAATCAGCCCCAGCATTTT. It translates to CASSLGESGNQPQHF.

This clonotype was observed a few times. The chain combines TRBV9 with TRBJ2-5; 10 bases are shared with TRBD1. The V segment lost 2 bases and the J segment 4 bases; nucleotides outside the gene matches: 5. This CDR3 has 15 residues. CDR1 is SGDLS and CDR2 is YYNGEE in the germline V gene. CDR3 sequence reads: CASSVGTGVRETQYF. As DNA, the CDR3 is TGTGCCAGCAGCGTGGGGACAGGGGTCCGAGAGACCCAGTACTTC.

V is TRBV4-1 and J is TRBJ2-7, with 7 bases aligning to TRBD1. Germline-derived CDR1 and CDR2 are MGHRA and YSYEKL. The CDR3 is 18 amino acids. The trim removed 0 bases at V and 0 bases at J, leaving 11 bases unmatched. The CDR3 coding sequence is TGCGCCAGCAGCCAAGACGGGAAGGACAGGCGACACTCCTACGAGCAGTACTTC. Its translation: CASSQDGKDRRHSYEQYF.

This clonotype was recorded a few times. The chain is built from TRBV19 and TRBJ1-1; D is ambiguous. Trimming left V 9 bases short and J 0 bases short, with 11 bases between. The CDR3 runs 13 residues. From germline, CDR1 is LNHDA and CDR2 SQIVND (reference sequence). The CDR3 DNA sequence: TGTGCCAGCAGGAGAAATATGAACACTGAAGCTTTCTTT. This gives the protein CASRRNMNTEAFF. Full variable domain (missing parts from reference TRBV19 and TRBJ1-1): DGGITQSPKYLFRKEGQNVTLSCEQNLNHDAMYWYRQDPGQGLRLIYYSQIVNDFQKGDIAEGYSVSREKKESFPLTVTSAQKNPTAFYLCASRRNMNTEAFFGQGTRLTVV.

V usage is TRBV12-3 or TRBV12-4 and J usage is TRBJ1-2, with D tentatively TRBD1 (6 bases). Trimming cost V 5 bases and J 6 bases, with 19 bases left between them. This CDR3 has 15 amino acids. This chain's CDR3 is CASSPGQWGMNGYTF. In nucleotides, the CDR3 is TGTGCCAGCAGTCCCGGACAGTGGGGTATGAATGGCTACACCTTC.

The chain is built from TRBV7-9 and TRBJ1-5; D gene unclear. The V and J ends lost 5 bases and 8 bases respectively, with 13 bases between them. CDR3 size: 13 residues. CDR1 is SEHNR and CDR2 is FQNEAQ in the germline V gene (reference sequence). This CDR3 is CASSPSSGKPQHF. The DNA for the CDR3 is TGTGCCAGCAGCCCATCCTCGGGGAAGCCCCAGCATTTT. The full variable domain, its missing parts supplied by reference TRBV7-9 and TRBJ1-5, is DTGVSQNPRHKITKRGQNVTFRCDPISEHNRLYWYRQTLGQGPEFLTYFQNEAQLEKSRLLSDRFSAERPKGSFSTLEIQRTEQGDSAMYLCASSPSSGKPQHFGDGTRLSIL.

This clonotype was observed once. J is TRBJ1-5 and V is TRBV20-1; 7 nucleotides line up with TRBD1. Trimming removed 0 bases from V and 4 bases from J; junction bases left unmatched: 3. CDR1 and CDR2 (germline): DFQATT, SNEGSKA (reference sequence). The CDR3 loop spans 14 amino acids. The CDR3 spells CSARDWTGNQPQHF. In DNA form, the CDR3 reads TGCAGTGCTAGAGATTGGACAGGTAATCAGCCCCAGCATTTT.

V gene TRBV7-6 combines with J gene TRBJ1-3; D not certain. The V end lost 6 bases, the J end lost 0 bases, and 12 bases lay between the germline ends. The CDR3 loop spans 15 amino acids. CDR1 and CDR2 from the germline V gene are SGHVS and FNYEAQ. The CDR3 coding sequence is TGTGCCAGCAGGGGAGGGCCATTCTCTGGAAACACCATATATTTT. Amino acid sequence: CASRGGPFSGNTIYF.

This chain links TRBV6-5 with TRBJ2-3; weak D call: TRBD2 (6 bases). Germline assignment: CDR1 MNHEY and CDR2 SVGAGI. The CDR3 contains 14 residues. Trimming stripped 5 bases from V and 2 bases from J, with 11 bases between. The CDR3 region is CASSTGLFTDTQYF. CDR3 DNA: TGTGCCAGCAGTACCGGACTATTCACAGATACGCAGTATTTT.

In its sample, this clonotype was seen a few times. The V and J genes are TRBV5-1 and TRBJ2-3; 9 bases agree with TRBD2. CDR3 length: 18 residues. Germline-derived CDR1 and CDR2 are SGHRS and YFSETQ. With 4 bases clipped from V and 0 bases from J, the junction kept 12 bases outside the gene matches. The chain's CDR3 is CASSLPGLAGTSTDTQYF. CDR3 in DNA: TGCGCCAGCAGCCTACCTGGCCTAGCGGGGACTAGCACAGATACGCAGTATTTT.

This clonotype was detected only a few times. The V call is TRBV27, the J call TRBJ2-7; TRBD1 matches at 9 bases. This CDR3 is 14 amino acids long. Germline CDR1 MNHEY, CDR2 SMNVEV (reference sequence). The V and J ends lost 5 bases and 3 bases, in that order; junction bases with no gene match: 5. CDR3 protein: CASSPDRGYYEQYF. CDR3 nucleotide sequence: TGTGCCAGCAGTCCCGACAGGGGGTACTACGAGCAGTACTTC.